The 25 T cell receptor beta chains given below trace back to one sample, sequenced in a study of blood T cell repertoires in COVID-19. Clones were read by immunoSEQ multiplex PCR, and TCRdb kept only the in-frame ones, dropping some. This table has about 140,000 clones, 60% to 85% appearing once. Sample: peripheral blood. The receptor set was obtained from a man aged 45 to 65 with acute or convalescent COVID-19.

The chain recombines TRBV14 with TRBJ1-6, with 7 nucleotides matching TRBD1. This CDR3 contains 15 residues. The V gene's germline CDR1 is SGHDN and CDR2 FVKESK. With 4 bases clipped from V and 5 bases from J, the junction kept 5 bases outside the gene matches. The CDR3 bases are TGTGCCAGCAGCCCCTCGACAGGGAATAATTCACCCCTCCACTTT. Its translation: CASSPSTGNNSPLHF.

V usage is TRBV6-1 and J usage is TRBJ2-3, with D possibly TRBD2 on 7 matching bases. This CDR3 region has 13 residues. Germline V gene lookup returns CDR1 MNHNS and CDR2 SASEGT. Trimming stripped 3 bases from V and 14 bases from J, with 18 bases between. The DNA for the CDR3 is TGTGCCAGCAGTGAGATTGGGGGGGCACAGATGTATTTT. It specifies CASSEIGGAQMYF.

The V gene is TRBV5-1, the J gene TRBJ1-1; TRBD1 is a possible D gene (6 bases). The CDR3 is made up of 13 amino acids. From germline, CDR1 is SGHRS and CDR2 YFSETQ. V was trimmed by 5 bases and J by 2 bases, leaving 10 bases between them. Written as DNA, the CDR3 is TGCGCCAGCAGGTGGGACATTAACACTGAAGCTTTCTTT. The encoded protein is CASRWDINTEAFF. The variable domain in full, completed from reference TRBV5-1 and TRBJ1-1, reads KAGVTQTPRYLIKTRGQQVTLSCSPISGHRSVSWYQQTPGQGLQFLFEYFSETQRNKGNFPGRFSGRQFSNSRSEMNVSTLELGDSALYLCASRWDINTEAFFGQGTRLTVV.

V and J are TRBV3-1 (or the pseudogene TRBV3-2) and TRBJ2-2; D uncertain. With 6 bases removed from V and 7 bases from J, the gap between germline ends came to 15 bases. Germline CDR1 LGHDT, CDR2 YNNKEL (reference sequence). CDR3 length equals 14 residues. In nucleotides, the CDR3 is TGTGCCAGCAGACAATTTCTCCCGGTCGGGGAGCTGTTTTTT. Amino acid sequence: CASRQFLPVGELFF.

The rearrangement uses TRBV2 and TRBJ2-3; 8 bases are a match to TRBD1. The CDR3 runs to 14 residues. Looked up from germline, CDR1 is SNHLY and CDR2 is FYNNEI. V lost 9 bases, J lost 0 bases, and 5 bases stayed unmatched. CDR3 nucleotides: TGTGCCAGGACAGGGGAGAGGAGCACAGATACGCAGTATTTT. Encoded protein: CARTGERSTDTQYF.

On this clone itself: The missing conserved phenylalanine or tryptophan at the end of this CDR3 makes a read error likely. The DNA is omitted, as the CDR3 cannot be located on it reliably, and the CDR3 follows TCRdb's listing. This chain uses TRBV12-3 or TRBV12-4 with TRBJ2-7; the table gives TRBD2 as D, unverified against the DNA. A total of 13 residues make up the CDR3, ends included. CDR3 loop: CASSLGGGAPPSL.

This rearrangement joins TRBV28 to TRBJ2-7; no definite D call. V was cut by 1 base and J by 4 bases, with 5 bases left in between. The CDR3 consists of 12 residues. CDR1 and CDR2 (germline): MDHEN, SYDVKM. Here the CDR3 reads CASSLSGYEQYV. The CDR3 nucleotides are TGTGCCAGCAGTTTATCGGGTTACGAGCAGTACGTC.

This clone was seen only once. The chain combines TRBV3-1 (or the pseudogene TRBV3-2) with TRBJ2-5, with TRBD1 matching over 7 bases. The CDR3 runs 14 residues. Unmatched junction bases numbered 6, after V lost 4 bases and J lost 4 bases. The germline gives CDR1 LGHDT, CDR2 YNNKEL (reference sequence). The DNA for the CDR3 is TGTGCCAGCAGCCGTCTGACAGGGCTAGAGACCCAGTACTTC. Translated: CASSRLTGLETQYF.

DNA for the CDR3: TGTGCCAGCAGCTTAGATAGTCGGCAGGGGGCTAAAAACTATGGCTACACCTTC. Residues: CASSLDSRQGAKNYGYTF. The chain couples TRBV7-8 to TRBJ1-2, with TRBD1 matching over 8 bases. Per the germline V gene, CDR1 is SGHVS and CDR2 is FQNEAQ. The CDR3 spans 18 residues. With 1 base clipped from V and 2 bases from J, the junction kept 12 bases outside the gene matches.

V and J are TRBV6-5 and TRBJ2-3, with TRBD2 identical over 7 bases. The CDR3 totals 15 residues. With 6 bases clipped from V and 0 bases from J, the junction kept 6 bases outside the gene matches. Germline CDR1 MNHEY, CDR2 SVGAGI. In DNA, the CDR3 is TGTGCCAGCAGCTCCCGCGGGAGTAGCACAGATACGCAGTATTTT. Its translation: CASSSRGSSTDTQYF.

The chain has TRBV6-5 and TRBJ2-7; 10 nucleotides agree with TRBD2. Trimming at V came to 6 bases and at J to 5 bases, leaving 7 bases not matched to a gene. The CDR3 loop spans 14 amino acids. The V gene's germline CDR1 is MNHEY and CDR2 SVGAGI. The CDR3 spells CASSLGLAGDEQYF. The CDR3 DNA sequence: TGTGCCAGCAGCCTCGGGCTAGCGGGGGACGAGCAGTACTTC.

The V and J genes are TRBV9 and TRBJ2-4; TRBD1 matches at 10 bases. CDR3 size: 13 residues. V was pared by 6 bases and J by 8 bases, with 5 bases of the junction left unmatched. Germline CDR1 and CDR2: SGDLS and YYNGEE. Here the CDR3 reads CASNPGTGDIQYF. The CDR3 region has the DNA TGTGCCAGCAACCCTGGGACAGGGGACATTCAGTACTTC. Filled out from reference TRBV9 and TRBJ2-4, the complete variable domain reads DSGVTQTPKHLITATGQRVTLRCSPRSGDLSVYWYQQSLDQGLQFLIQYYNGEERAKGNILERFSAQQFPDLHSELNLSSLELGDSALYFCASNPGTGDIQYFGAGTRLSVL.

V is TRBV5-1 and J is TRBJ1-5, with TRBD1 as a possible D gene (6 bases). The CDR3 length is 17 residues. Trimming pared 0 bases from V and 1 base from J, leaving 14 bases between. Germline assignment: CDR1 SGHRS and CDR2 YFSETQ. The CDR3 region is CASSLGQRGNSNQPQHF. The CDR3 DNA sequence: TGCGCCAGCAGCTTGGGACAAAGGGGGAACAGCAATCAGCCCCAGCATTTT.

The chain employs TRBV5-1 and TRBJ2-2; 9 positions match TRBD2. The CDR3 is 16 amino acids. With 4 bases clipped from V and 7 bases from J, the junction kept 11 bases outside the gene matches. CDR1 is SGHRS, CDR2 YFSETQ, per germline. The CDR3 DNA sequence: TGCGCCAGCAGCGGGGTTTTGTCTAGCGGGAACGGGGAGCTGTTTTTT. Encoded protein: CASSGVLSSGNGELFF.

The V and J genes are TRBV5-4 and TRBJ1-2, with 9 bases matching TRBD1. The CDR3 length is 14 residues. Trimming took 3 bases from V and 4 from J; bases not matched to a gene: 4. Germline values: CDR1 SGHNT, CDR2 YYREEE (reference sequence). The CDR3 region has the DNA TGTGCCAGCAGCTCGGGACAGGGTGGCTATGGCTACACCTTC. Protein product: CASSSGQGGYGYTF.

The chain uses TRBV5-1 and TRBJ2-1, with 9 nucleotides matching TRBD1. The CDR3 runs to 15 residues. Germline assignment: CDR1 SGHRS and CDR2 YFSETQ. V shed 4 bases and J 7 bases; nucleotides not matched to a gene: 9. As DNA, the CDR3 is TGCGCCAGCAGCCTATCGGGACAGGGTAAGAATGAGCAGTTCTTC. Its protein product is CASSLSGQGKNEQFF.

The genes are TRBV9 and TRBJ1-2, with D maybe TRBD1 (6 bases). The CDR3 spans 17 residues. Per germline, CDR1 SGDLS and CDR2 YYNGEE. Trimming took off 3 bases at V and 6 bases at J, with 24 bases between the two ends. The chain's CDR3 is CASSASRGVRDRHGYTF. CDR3 in DNA: TGTGCCAGCAGCGCCAGTAGAGGGGTAAGAGACAGGCATGGCTACACCTTC.

The chain has TRBV19 and TRBJ1-1; 7 bases map to TRBD1. V was clipped by 6 bases and J by 1 base; unmatched bases: 5. Looked up from germline, CDR1 is LNHDA and CDR2 is SQIVND (reference sequence). The CDR3 is 14 amino acids. The CDR3 region has the DNA TGTGCCAGTAGCACGAGACAGGGGAACACTGAAGCTTTCTTT. This translates into CASSTRQGNTEAFF.

The chain is built from TRBV6-1 and TRBJ2-5; no reliable D call. V gave up 8 bases and J gave up 5 bases, with 9 bases separating them. The CDR3 covers 11 residues. CDR1 is MNHNS and CDR2 is SASEGT in the germline V gene. CDR3 amino acids: CASESRETQYF. DNA for the CDR3: TGTGCCAGCGAATCGAGGGAGACCCAGTACTTC.

The rearrangement joins TRBV6-5 to TRBJ1-1; 7 bases align to TRBD1. The trim removed 4 bases at V and 1 base at J, leaving 6 bases unmatched. The CDR3 has 15 amino acids. The germline V gene encodes CDR1 MNHEY and CDR2 SVGAGI. The CDR3 spells CASSSNTGANTEAFF. The CDR3 DNA reads as TGTGCCAGCAGTTCTAATACAGGGGCGAACACTGAAGCTTTCTTT.

The V and J genes are TRBV3-1 (or the pseudogene TRBV3-2) and TRBJ1-3, with 7 bases aligning to TRBD1. The junction had 6 bases not matched to a gene; V was cut back by 4 bases and J by 3 bases. Germline CDR1 is LGHDT and CDR2 is YNNKEL (reference sequence). The CDR3 sequence is 15 residues long. CDR3 amino acids: CASSLRQGGGNTIYF. CDR3 coding DNA: TGTGCCAGCAGCCTGCGACAGGGAGGTGGAAACACCATATATTTT.

J is TRBJ2-1 and V is TRBV6-5; 10 nucleotides match TRBD1. Losses at the gene ends were 7 bases for V and 7 bases for J; bases not matched to a gene: 7. The CDR3 loop spans 14 amino acids. Per germline, CDR1 MNHEY and CDR2 SVGAGI. CDR3 sequence: CASTQDRGLNEQFF. The CDR3 DNA sequence: TGTGCCAGCACTCAAGACAGGGGGCTTAATGAGCAGTTCTTC.

The V call is TRBV7-8, the J call TRBJ2-2, with TRBD2 identical over 10 bases. Germline assignment: CDR1 SGHVS and CDR2 FQNEAQ. V shed 0 bases and J 6 bases; nucleotides not matched to a gene: 4. The CDR3 extends over 16 amino acids. CDR3 sequence: CASSLAGSGGSGELFF. The DNA for the CDR3 is TGTGCCAGCAGCTTAGCTGGTAGCGGGGGGTCCGGGGAGCTGTTTTTT.

This clone was observed a few times. V gene TRBV27 combines with J gene TRBJ1-6; 7 nucleotides line up with TRBD1. Looked up from germline, CDR1 is MNHEY and CDR2 is SMNVEV (reference sequence). Unmatched junction bases numbered 13, after V lost 6 bases and J lost 5 bases. The CDR3 extends over 17 amino acids. The CDR3 DNA is TGTGCCAGCAGACTTAAGGGACAGCTCTTAGATAATTCACCCCTCCACTTT. It yields the protein CASRLKGQLLDNSPLHF.

The chain joins TRBV6-4 to TRBJ1-1; TRBD1 matches 9 bases. With V trimmed by 7 bases and J by 5 bases, 8 bases remained unmatched. CDR1 is MRHNA and CDR2 is SNTAGT in the germline V gene. This CDR3 is built from 14 residues. CDR3 residues: CASKDTDRGTEAFF. The CDR3 coding sequence is TGTGCCAGCAAAGATACCGACAGGGGGACTGAAGCTTTCTTT.